These 17 T cell receptor beta chains were sequenced from one sample in a study of PD-1 blockade in classical Hodgkin lymphoma. Libraries were prepared by immunoSEQ multiplex PCR; TCRdb keeps only in-frame clonotypes and omits some of them. The sample has around 26,000 clones; 85% to 95% are singletons. Sample time point: newly diagnosed, previously untreated cHL patient sample. The material sequenced was peripheral blood mononuclear cells (PBMCs). The source is a human donor with classical Hodgkin lymphoma.

The chain has TRBV7-9 and TRBJ1-4; D gene ambiguous. The CDR3 has 17 amino acids. Per germline, CDR1 SEHNR and CDR2 FQNEAQ (reference sequence). V dropped 2 bases and J dropped 0 bases, with 13 bases sitting between them. CDR3 DNA sequence: TGTGCCAGCAGCTTACTACGCGGGGTAGCAACTAATGAAAAACTGTTTTTT. It encodes CASSLLRGVATNEKLFF.

The J gene is TRBJ2-1, the V gene TRBV14; D possibly corresponds to TRBD2 (6 bases). The CDR3 covers 12 residues. Germline V CDR1 and CDR2: SGHDN, FVKESK. The V and J ends lost 3 bases and 15 bases respectively, with 15 bases between them. The chain's CDR3 is CASSQLPGARFF. As DNA, the CDR3 is TGTGCCAGCAGCCAGTTACCGGGAGCCCGGTTCTTC.

The rearrangement uses TRBV18 and TRBJ2-1; TRBD1 matches at 8 bases. The CDR3 is 19 amino acids. Germline-derived CDR1 and CDR2 are KGHSH and LQKENI. V shed 3 bases, J shed 3 bases, and the junction held 16 bases outside the gene matches. CDR3 sequence (DNA): TGTGCCAGCTCACCCATCGCCGGTTCGCGGACAGGGCTCTACAATGAGCAGTTCTTC. Translated: CASSPIAGSRTGLYNEQFF.

The chain carries TRBV5-4 and TRBJ2-5; D gene uncertain. Trimming removed 0 bases from V and 1 base from J, with 7 bases in between. CDR3 length: 14 residues. In germline, CDR1 is SGHNT, CDR2 YYREEE (reference sequence). Here the CDR3 reads CASSLVAAQETQYF. The CDR3 DNA follows: TGTGCCAGCAGCTTGGTTGCGGCCCAAGAGACCCAGTACTTC.

The rearrangement uses TRBV5-5 and TRBJ1-3; TRBD1 matches at 9 bases. V trimming: 3 bases; J trimming: 8 bases; junction bases outside the gene matches: 12. This CDR3 region has 16 residues. CDR1 and CDR2 (germline): SGHKS, YYEKEE (reference sequence). In nucleotides, the CDR3 is TGTGCCAGCAGCTCTCCTAGAACAGGGGGCCAGGACACCATATATTTT. Translated, it gives CASSSPRTGGQDTIYF.

The chain links TRBV27 to TRBJ1-1, with D possibly TRBD1 on 6 matching bases. This CDR3 contains 12 residues. V was cut by 6 bases and J by 6 bases, with 11 bases left in between. Looked up from germline, CDR1 is MNHEY and CDR2 is SMNVEV (reference sequence). The CDR3 DNA reads TGTGCCAGCAGAGGGCAGGGGTCTGAAGCTTTCTTT. As protein: CASRGQGSEAFF.

CDR3 bases: TGTGCCAGCAGGGTGACTGCTACTAACTATGGCTACACCTTC. Translation gives CASRVTATNYGYTF. This sequence joins TRBV6-5 and TRBJ1-2; D unclear. Germline loops: CDR1 MNHEY, CDR2 SVGAGI. Trimming took off 6 bases at V and 0 bases at J, with 11 bases between the two ends. This CDR3 is built from 14 residues.

In DNA form, the CDR3 reads TGTGCCAGCAGCTCGGGACTAGCGGGATTGAATGAGCAGTTCTTC. This sequence encodes CASSSGLAGLNEQFF. The chain uses TRBV7-8 and TRBJ2-1, with TRBD2 identical over 13 bases. J gave up 7 bases and V 4 bases, and 4 bases lay outside the gene matches. The CDR3 sequence is 15 residues long. The germline CDR1 and CDR2 sequences are SGHVS and FQNEAQ.

The chain joins TRBV19 to TRBJ2-7, with 9 bases that match TRBD1. The CDR3 has 15 residues. V was clipped by 3 bases and J by 4 bases; unmatched bases: 7. Germline V CDR1 and CDR2: LNHDA, SQIVND (reference sequence). CDR3 amino acids: CASSISWGQGYEQYF. The CDR3 bases are TGTGCCAGTAGTATTAGTTGGGGACAGGGTTACGAGCAGTACTTC.

V gene TRBV15 combines with J gene TRBJ1-1, with 7 nucleotides matching TRBD1. This CDR3 region has 14 residues. Trimming cost V 5 bases and J 4 bases; bases outside gene matches: 7. Germline values: CDR1 LNHNV, CDR2 YYDKDF (reference sequence). CDR3 nucleotides: TGTGCCACCAGCGGAGGACAGGTAGTCACTGAAGCTTTCTTT. It specifies CATSGGQVVTEAFF.

The CDR3 spells CASRGLQETQYF. The CDR3 region has the DNA TGCGCCAGCAGGGGCCTCCAAGAGACCCAGTACTTC. V and J are TRBV5-1 and TRBJ2-5; no firm D call. Germline CDR1 and CDR2: SGHRS and YFSETQ. V lost 5 bases to trimming and J lost 1 base, with 6 bases between them. The CDR3 loop spans 12 amino acids.

The CDR3 DNA follows: TGTGCCAGCAGCGCGGGGGGATTACTCGTGGAGCAGTTCTTC. Protein product: CASSAGGLLVEQFF. The chain carries TRBV9 and TRBJ2-1; 7 bases line up with TRBD2. V lost 3 bases and J lost 10; bases outside the gene matches: 10. Germline V CDR1 and CDR2: SGDLS, YYNGEE. This CDR3 has 14 amino acids.

The chain is built from TRBV30 and TRBJ1-2; possible D gene TRBD1, 5 bases. The germline V gene encodes CDR1 GTSNPN and CDR2 SVGIG (reference sequence). With 0 bases removed from V and 9 bases from J, the gap between germline ends came to 14 bases. The CDR3 sequence is 13 residues long. The DNA for the CDR3 is TGTGCCTGGAGTGTGGGGCAGGAGATGCGCTACACCTTC. This translates into CAWSVGQEMRYTF. The full variable domain, completed using reference TRBV30 and TRBJ1-2, is SQTIHQWPATLVQPVGSPLSLECTVEGTSNPNLYWYRQAAGRGLQLLFYSVGIGQISSEVPQNLSASRPQDRQFILSSKKLLLSDSGFYLCAWSVGQEMRYTFGSGTRLTVV.

V is TRBV7-2 and J is TRBJ2-7; D unresolved. The CDR3 is 15 residues long. Deletions cut 1 base from V and 1 base from J, with 11 bases between. The germline V gene has CDR1 SGHTA and CDR2 FQGNSA. The CDR3 loop reads CASSLEHLASYEQYF. The CDR3 DNA follows: TGTGCCAGCAGCTTAGAACACCTGGCATCCTACGAGCAGTACTTC. The variable domain in full, completed from reference TRBV7-2 and TRBJ2-7, reads GAGVSQSPSNKVTEKGKDVELRCDPISGHTALYWYRQSLGQGLEFLIYFQGNSAPDKSGLPSDRFSAERTGGSVSTLTIQRTQQEDSAVYLCASSLEHLASYEQYFGPGTRLTVT.

J is TRBJ2-1 and V is TRBV5-5; D ambiguous. Per the germline V gene, CDR1 is SGHKS and CDR2 is YYEKEE (reference sequence). The CDR3 is made up of 14 amino acids. The V end lost 2 bases, the J end lost 5 bases, and 11 bases lay between the germline ends. The CDR3 reads CASSFRADNNEQFF. The CDR3, as DNA: TGTGCCAGCAGCTTTCGGGCAGATAACAATGAGCAGTTCTTC.

The chain is built from TRBV28 and TRBJ2-7, with TRBD2 matching over 14 bases. The trim removed 7 bases at V and 0 bases at J, leaving 8 bases unmatched. Per germline, CDR1 MDHEN and CDR2 SYDVKM. The CDR3 consists of 17 residues. The DNA for the CDR3 is TGTGCCAGCATCGGACTAGCGGGGGGTGCGGGCTCCTACGAGCAGTACTTC. This codes for CASIGLAGGAGSYEQYF.

The V and J genes are TRBV9 and TRBJ1-2; 10 bases line up with TRBD1. Germline lookup yields CDR1 SGDLS and CDR2 YYNGEE. This CDR3 has 15 amino acids. J lost 3 bases, V lost 3 bases, and 5 bases had no gene match. DNA of the CDR3: TGTGCCAGCAGCGACCCCGGGACAGGGGACTATGGCTACACCTTC. Translated, it gives CASSDPGTGDYGYTF.